This is a list of T cell receptor beta chains from one sample in a study of neurological immune-mediated disorders. TCRdb passed the 5' RACE reads through MiXCR, listing each CDR3 protein once. The sample holds about 81,000 distinct CDR3 sequences, 3.5% to 4.5% seen once. Input material: PBMCs. All receptors come from a woman aged 55-69 years with multiple sclerosis. Each CDR3 is given with its conserved first and last residue. The D gene is left open where the match is weak. Clone size is not always given. Where it is, it says once, few, many or a class for expanded clones.

J	size	V	D	CDR3	DNA
TRBJ1-4	many	TRBV5-5	.	CASSSTGTEKLFF	TGTGCCAGCAGCTCGACCGGGACCGAAAAACTGTTTTTT
TRBJ2-7	many	TRBV25-1	.	CASRTDSYEQYF	TGTGCCAGCAGGACGGATTCCTACGAGCAGTACTTC
TRBJ1-5	many	TRBV5-1	.	CASSLSRGQPQHF	TGCGCCAGCAGCTTGAGCAGAGGGCAGCCCCAGCATTTT
TRBJ1-2	few	TRBV6-1	.	CASSEAGNYGYTF	TGTGCCAGCAGTGAAGCAGGGAACTATGGCTACACCTTC
TRBJ1-2	many	TRBV9	.	CASSEGRANYGYTF	TGTGCCAGCAGCGAGGGGCGAGCAAACTATGGCTACACCTTC
TRBJ1-2	few	TRBV18	.	CASSPLIAGYTF	TGTGCCAGCTCACCACTTATCGCTGGCTACACCTTC
TRBJ2-5	many	TRBV7-8	TRBD2	CASSLSSSGVQETQYF	TGTGCCAGCAGCTTATCCTCTAGCGGGGTACAAGAGACCCAGTACTTC
TRBJ1-6	.	TRBV20-1	.	CSAKIPNSPLHF	TGTAGTGCCAAAATCCCTAATTCACCCCTCCACTTT
TRBJ1-4	many	TRBV12-3/TRBV12-4	.	CASSPRASNEKLFF	TGTGCCAGCAGCCCCCGAGCCTCTAATGAAAAACTGTTTTTT
TRBJ1-1	.	TRBV30	.	CAWKVKTEAFF	TGTGCCTGGAAAGTAAAGACTGAAGCTTTCTTT